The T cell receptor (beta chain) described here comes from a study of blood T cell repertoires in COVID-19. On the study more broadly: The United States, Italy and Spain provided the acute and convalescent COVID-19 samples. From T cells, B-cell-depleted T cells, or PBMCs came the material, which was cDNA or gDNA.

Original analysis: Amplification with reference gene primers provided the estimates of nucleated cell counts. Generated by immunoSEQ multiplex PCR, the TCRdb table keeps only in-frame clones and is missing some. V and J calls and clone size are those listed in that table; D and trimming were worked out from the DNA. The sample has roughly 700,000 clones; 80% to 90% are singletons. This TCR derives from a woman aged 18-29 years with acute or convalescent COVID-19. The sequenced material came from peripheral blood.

The chain's CDR3 is CASSQGLAGGSQQYF. In nucleotides, the CDR3 is TGCGCCAGCAGCCAAGGACTAGCGGGGGGCAGTCAGCAGTACTTC. V and J are TRBV4-3 and TRBJ2-7; TRBD2 aligns across 13 bases. Germline V gives CDR1 LGHNA, CDR2 YSLEER. J was trimmed by 8 bases and V by 1 base; bases with no gene match: 5. The CDR3 runs to 15 residues.